Each of the 31 T cell receptor beta chains below was sequenced from the same sample in a study of T cells after yellow fever vaccination. TCRdb re-derived calls from the 5' RACE reads in MiXCR, one entry per CDR3 protein. Seen here are approximately 610,000 distinct CDR3 sequences, roughly a sixth observed once, and the top ten hold approximately 15%. This specimen was PBMCs, taken around 5 days after the first yellow fever vaccination. Every receptor here comes from a young man who received the YFV17D yellow fever vaccine.

There are a few counts of this clonotype. This chain connects TRBV7-9 to TRBJ1-2, with 7 bases matching TRBD1. The CDR3 totals 14 residues. With 6 bases clipped from V and 5 bases from J, the junction kept 9 bases outside the gene matches. Germline V gives CDR1 SEHNR, CDR2 FQNEAQ (reference sequence). CDR3 region: CASRPSGGRYGYTF. In DNA, the CDR3 is TGTGCCAGCAGACCCTCAGGGGGTCGGTATGGCTACACCTTC.

This clonotype has just a few counts. V usage is TRBV29-1 and J usage is TRBJ2-1; 14 bases fit TRBD2. The CDR3 consists of 15 residues. Trimming took 3 bases from V and 8 from J; bases not matched to a gene: 6. Per germline, CDR1 SQVTM and CDR2 ANQGSEA. CDR3 coding DNA: TGCAGCGTTGAGAGGACTAGCGGGGGGTTAGATGAGCAGTTCTTC. It codes for CSVERTSGGLDEQFF.

This clonotype occurred a few times. The CDR3 DNA sequence: TGTGCCAGCAGCGTTTTTGGAAACACCATATATTTT. It specifies CASSVFGNTIYF. The chain recombines TRBV9 with TRBJ1-3; D call uncertain. The germline gives CDR1 SGDLS, CDR2 YYNGEE. V lost 2 bases to trimming and J lost 3 bases, with 3 bases between them. The CDR3 is 12 residues long. Drawing the rest from reference TRBV9 and TRBJ1-3, the complete variable domain is DSGVTQTPKHLITATGQRVTLRCSPRSGDLSVYWYQQSLDQGLQFLIQYYNGEERAKGNILERFSAQQFPDLHSELNLSSLELGDSALYFCASSVFGNTIYFGEGSWLTVV.

The chain uses TRBV4-1 and TRBJ2-3; D is ambiguous. Germline CDR1 and CDR2: MGHRA and YSYEKL. Trimming removed 4 bases at V and 5 bases at J, with 16 bases between. This CDR3 has 15 residues. The CDR3 loop is CASSRYSDDRDTQYF. The CDR3 region has the DNA TGCGCCAGCAGCCGGTACTCCGACGACCGAGATACGCAGTATTTT.

This clonotype was seen a handful of times. The rearrangement links TRBV3-1 to TRBJ2-7; D possibly matches TRBD1 or TRBD2 (5 bases each). The CDR3 contains 16 residues. Trimming shortened V by 1 base and J by 0 bases, and 13 bases separated the two germline ends. The germline V gene has CDR1 LGHDT and CDR2 YNNKEL (reference sequence). DNA of the CDR3: TGTGCCAGCAGCCAAGGAGGGGCGGTGGTCTCCTACGAGCAGTACTTC. This encodes CASSQGGAVVSYEQYF.

This clonotype was seen ten or more times. V and J are TRBV29-1 and TRBJ2-3; D not certain. The CDR3 consists of 14 residues. Germline V gene lookup returns CDR1 SQVTM and CDR2 ANQGSEA. V shed 1 base and J shed 0 bases, with 8 bases lying between them. The CDR3 DNA follows: TGCAGCGTTGAAGGCATCGCTAGCACAGATACGCAGTATTTT. Amino acid sequence: CSVEGIASTDTQYF.

This chain links TRBV4-1 with TRBJ2-3; 9 nucleotides line up with TRBD1. The V gene end was trimmed by 3 bases and the J gene end by 0 bases; junction bases not matched to a gene: 4. The length of the CDR3 is 16 residues. Germline V gene sequence: CDR1 MGHRA, CDR2 YSYEKL. The CDR3 DNA follows: TGCGCCAGCAGCCAGTTTGACAGGGGGAGCACAGATACGCAGTATTTT. As protein: CASSQFDRGSTDTQYF.

This chain uses TRBV4-1 with TRBJ2-7; the D gene is possibly TRBD2 (6 bases). CDR1 MGHRA and CDR2 YSYEKL come from the germline V gene. The CDR3 runs 11 residues. V was clipped by 3 bases and J by 9 bases, with 9 bases between them. CDR3: CASSQRGRQYF. As DNA, the CDR3 is TGCGCCAGCAGCCAGCGGGGTCGGCAGTACTTC.

This clonotype was counted at least ten times. V is TRBV5-1 and J is TRBJ2-7; D is undetermined. The ends were cut back, 3 bases at V and 0 bases at J, with 7 bases in the middle. The length of the CDR3 is 13 residues. Germline V gives CDR1 SGHRS, CDR2 YFSETQ. The CDR3 DNA reads TGCGCCAGCAGCTCGCCAGGCTCCTACGAGCAGTACTTC. This codes for CASSSPGSYEQYF.

This clonotype showed up many times. This chain uses TRBV12-3 or TRBV12-4 with TRBJ1-4; no clear D. This CDR3 has 15 residues. V lost 3 bases and J 2 bases, leaving 10 bases between the germline ends. The CDR3 spells CASSFSGLTNEKLFF. CDR3 DNA sequence: TGTGCCAGCAGTTTTAGTGGACTGACTAATGAAAAACTGTTTTTT.

The V gene is TRBV25-1, the J gene TRBJ1-5; 7 bases align to TRBD1. Looked up from germline, CDR1 is MGHDK and CDR2 is SYGVNS. V was clipped by 4 bases and J by 3 bases; unmatched bases: 6. CDR3 length: 15 amino acids. In nucleotides, the CDR3 is TGTGCCAGCAGTGGGGCAGGGGGAACCAATCAGCCCCAGCATTTT. The encoded protein is CASSGAGGTNQPQHF.

This clonotype was observed a few times. V gene TRBV6-5 combines with J gene TRBJ2-7; D remains unclear. Per the germline V gene, CDR1 is MNHEY and CDR2 is SVGAGI. V shed 0 bases and J shed 10 bases, with 7 bases lying between them. This CDR3 spans 11 amino acids. The CDR3 region is CASSYSTEQYF. CDR3 in DNA: TGTGCCAGCAGTTACTCAACAGAACAGTACTTC.

Only a few counts were recorded for this clonotype. This chain links TRBV5-5 with TRBJ1-2, with D hard to call. The CDR3 is 15 amino acids. Germline values: CDR1 SGHKS, CDR2 YYEKEE (reference sequence). V was shortened by 2 bases and J by 1 base, with 12 bases between the two germline ends. Here the CDR3 DNA reads TGTGCCAGCAGCTTAGGGCAGGAGGGTAACTATGGCTACACCTTC. As protein: CASSLGQEGNYGYTF.

The chain combines TRBV6-1 with TRBJ2-7; possibly TRBD2 for D (5 bases). Germline lookup yields CDR1 MNHNS and CDR2 SASEGT. Between the trimmed V and J ends, which lost 6 bases and 1 base, there was a span of 10 bases. The CDR3 spans 13 residues. The CDR3 region has the DNA TGTGCCAGCAGGGGAGTCCGATCCTACGAGCAGTACTTC. Protein product: CASRGVRSYEQYF.

This chain uses TRBV7-9 with TRBJ1-2; no definite D call. CDR1 SEHNR and CDR2 FQNEAQ come from the germline V gene (reference sequence). This CDR3 has 11 amino acids. V lost 4 bases and J 11 bases, leaving 11 bases between the germline ends. The CDR3 DNA follows: TGTGCCAGCAGCTCACCGCCCACTTACACCTTC. Encoded protein: CASSSPPTYTF.

This chain joins TRBV6-5 and TRBJ1-1; TRBD1 might be the D (6 bases). The CDR3 has 12 residues. Germline V gene data show CDR1 as MNHEY and CDR2 as SVGAGI. Deletions cut 5 bases from V and 4 bases from J, with 8 bases between. The CDR3 loop is CASSRDTTEAFF. The CDR3 DNA sequence: TGTGCCAGCAGTCGGGACACCACTGAAGCTTTCTTT.

This clonotype was counted between two and nine times. V and J are TRBV5-1 and TRBJ1-1, with D possibly being TRBD1 (5 bases). The germline V gene encodes CDR1 SGHRS and CDR2 YFSETQ. V shed 1 base and J shed 0 bases, with 16 bases lying between them. CDR3 length: 17 residues. The CDR3 region is CASSLFAGSDMNTEAFF. The CDR3 DNA is TGCGCCAGCAGCTTGTTTGCAGGGTCCGATATGAACACTGAAGCTTTCTTT.

This clonotype was seen a handful of times. The chain has TRBV29-1 and TRBJ1-1, with D possibly being TRBD1 (5 bases). From germline, CDR1 is SQVTM and CDR2 ANQGSEA. V lost 7 bases, J lost 5 bases, and 14 bases lay in between. CDR3 size: 12 residues. CDR3 residues: CSGRGERTEAFF. In DNA form, the CDR3 reads TGCAGCGGCCGGGGGGAAAGGACTGAAGCTTTCTTT. The complete variable domain, with remaining parts taken from reference TRBV29-1 and TRBJ1-1, reads SAVISQKPSRDICQRGTSLTIQCQVDSQVTMMFWYRQQPGQSLTLIATANQGSEATYESGFVIDKFPISRPNLTFSTLTVSNMSPEDSSIYLCSGRGERTEAFFGQGTRLTVV.

The chain couples TRBV23-1 to TRBJ2-7; no reliable D call. TRBV23-1 is noted as an ORF with a role that remains uncertain. The CDR3 is 12 residues long. V shed 8 bases and J shed 7 bases, with 15 bases lying between them. The CDR3 loop reads CASLPPVEEQYV. Written as DNA, the CDR3 is TGCGCCAGCCTTCCGCCCGTGGAGGAGCAGTACGTC.

The chain links TRBV14 to TRBJ1-1; D gene unclear. The V gene's germline CDR1 is SGHDN and CDR2 FVKESK. Trimming removed 1 base at V and 3 bases at J, with 12 bases between. This CDR3 is built from 15 residues. In DNA form, the CDR3 reads TGTGCCAGCAGCCAAGCTCCATCCCATTACACTGAAGCTTTCTTT. Translating gives CASSQAPSHYTEAFF.

The sample holds a few counts of this clonotype. The CDR3 sequence is CASSIQGPGWETQYF. Here the CDR3 DNA reads TGTGCCAGCAGCATACAGGGGCCGGGGTGGGAGACCCAGTACTTC. The gene calls are TRBV5-6 and TRBJ2-5, with TRBD1 matching 7 bases. With 4 bases clipped from V and 5 bases from J, the junction kept 11 bases outside the gene matches. The germline CDR1 and CDR2 sequences are SGHDT and YYEEEE. The CDR3 sequence is 15 residues long.

This clonotype was detected a few times. The chain uses TRBV5-5 and TRBJ1-2, with TRBD1 matching over 8 bases. This CDR3 comprises 14 residues. The germline V gene encodes CDR1 SGHKS and CDR2 YYEKEE (reference sequence). The trim removed 4 bases at V and 6 bases at J, leaving 8 bases unmatched. CDR3 residues: CASSVGQGVDGYTF. CDR3 in DNA: TGTGCCAGCAGCGTTGGACAGGGAGTGGATGGCTACACCTTC.

Ten or more counts support this clonotype. V is TRBV27 and J is TRBJ2-1; D unresolved. Trimming pared 8 bases from V and 0 bases from J, leaving 17 bases between. Germline V CDR1 and CDR2: MNHEY, SMNVEV (reference sequence). CDR3 size: 16 residues. The chain's CDR3 is CASSPLITSSYNEQFF. The CDR3 coding sequence is TGTGCCAGCTCCCCCTTAATTACGAGCTCCTACAATGAGCAGTTCTTC.

The V and J genes are TRBV7-6 and TRBJ2-7; no definite D call. Germline V gene data show CDR1 as SGHVS and CDR2 as FNYEAQ. The CDR3 runs 17 residues. Trimming shortened V by 1 base and J by 3 bases, and 19 bases separated the two germline ends. CDR3 sequence (DNA): TGTGCCAGCAGCTTAGATGGGGTCGGCATAGTTCACTACGAGCAGTACGTC. Amino acids: CASSLDGVGIVHYEQYV.

V is TRBV6-2 or TRBV6-3 and J is TRBJ2-7, with D maybe TRBD1 (6 bases). Germline assignment: CDR1 MNHEY and CDR2 SVGEGT. Trimming took 6 bases from V and 0 from J, leaving 15 bases between them. The CDR3 loop spans 15 amino acids. Written as DNA, the CDR3 is TGTGCCAGCAGGCTCGGACAGAGTAACTCCTACGAGCAGTACTTC. Encoded protein: CASRLGQSNSYEQYF.

This clonotype occurred a few times. The gene calls are TRBV20-1 and TRBJ1-2; D is unresolved. This CDR3 is 9 amino acids long. From germline, CDR1 is DFQATT and CDR2 SNEGSKA (reference sequence). Trimming left V 7 bases short and J 7 bases short, with 7 bases between. This chain's CDR3 is CSGSSGYTF. CDR3 DNA sequence: TGCAGTGGGAGCAGTGGCTACACCTTC.

This clonotype was counted many times. V gene TRBV11-3 combines with J gene TRBJ2-1, with 12 positions matching TRBD2. J was trimmed by 4 bases and V by 5 bases; bases with no gene match: 3. The germline CDR1 and CDR2 sequences are SGHNT and YENEEA. There are 15 residues in the CDR3. The DNA for the CDR3 is TGTGCCAGCAGCCAACTAGCGGGGGGATACAATGAGCAGTTCTTC. Translating gives CASSQLAGGYNEQFF.

The gene calls are TRBV24-1 and TRBJ1-5, with 8 bases fitting TRBD1. The CDR3 totals 16 residues. With 4 bases clipped from V and 8 bases from J, the junction kept 12 bases outside the gene matches. The germline CDR1 and CDR2 sequences are KGHDR and SFDVKD. CDR3 DNA sequence: TGTGCCACCAGTGAATCGGGACAGGCAGAAAAGAAGCCCCAGCATTTT. It translates to CATSESGQAEKKPQHF.

There are a few counts of this clonotype. A much larger clone sits a single nucleotide away, making a read error possible. The chain uses TRBV7-2 and TRBJ1-5; 7 bases fit TRBD1. Unmatched junction bases numbered 12, after V lost 1 base and J lost 6 bases. Germline V CDR1 and CDR2: SGHTA, FQGNSA. The CDR3 runs to 17 residues. Here the CDR3 DNA reads TGTGCCAGCAGCTTAGTTCCAGGGACAGATAGCGGTCAGCCCCAGCATTTT. This encodes CASSLVPGTDSGQPQHF.

Only a few counts were recorded for this clonotype. The chain joins TRBV4-2 to TRBJ2-7, with no clear D. This CDR3 has 13 amino acids. Trimming removed 0 bases at V and 9 bases at J, with 12 bases between. CDR1 and CDR2 (germline): LGHNA, YNFKEQ. CDR3 protein: CASSQDGFSGQYV. CDR3 in DNA: TGTGCCAGCAGCCAAGATGGATTCTCCGGGCAGTACGTC.

Many counts were recorded for this clonotype. The chain combines TRBV29-1 with TRBJ1-2, with a weak D call TRBD1 (5 bases). V dropped 4 bases and J dropped 4 bases, with 19 bases sitting between them. The CDR3 runs 15 residues. Germline V gene data show CDR1 as SQVTM and CDR2 as ANQGSEA. The CDR3 loop is CSVGLKGVTVYGYTF. The CDR3 DNA reads as TGCAGCGTTGGCCTCAAAGGTGTGACAGTCTATGGCTACACCTTC.